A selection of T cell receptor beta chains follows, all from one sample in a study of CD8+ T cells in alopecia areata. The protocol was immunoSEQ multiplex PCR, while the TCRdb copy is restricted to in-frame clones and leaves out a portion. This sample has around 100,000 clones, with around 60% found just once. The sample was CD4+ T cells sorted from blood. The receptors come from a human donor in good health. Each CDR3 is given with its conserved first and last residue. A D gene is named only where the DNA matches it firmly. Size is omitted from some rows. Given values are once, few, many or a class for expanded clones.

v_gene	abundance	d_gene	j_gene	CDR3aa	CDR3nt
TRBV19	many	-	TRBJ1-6	CASSPWTGESPLHF	TGTGCCAGTAGTCCTTGGACGGGGGAATCACCCCTCCACTTT
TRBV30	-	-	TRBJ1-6	CAWSVRRNSPLHF	TGTGCCTGGAGTGTACGGCGGAATTCACCCCTCCACTTT
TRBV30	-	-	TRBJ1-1	CAWNPSVRTEAFF	TGTGCCTGGAACCCCTCAGTAAGGACTGAAGCTTTCTTT
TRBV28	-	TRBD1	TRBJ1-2	CASSFTGQGPYGYTF	TGTGCCAGCAGTTTCACGGGACAGGGTCCCTATGGCTACACCTTC
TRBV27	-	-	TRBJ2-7	CASSKTGTRTYEQYF	TGTGCCAGCAGTAAGACCGGGACCCGGACCTACGAGCAGTACTTC
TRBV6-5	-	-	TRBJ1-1	CASRIAGAQGTEAFF	TGTGCCAGCAGGATCGCCGGGGCGCAGGGCACTGAAGCTTTCTTT
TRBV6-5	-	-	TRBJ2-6	CASRTSRGGANVLTF	TGTGCCAGCAGGACCAGCCGGGGTGGGGCCAACGTCCTGACTTTC
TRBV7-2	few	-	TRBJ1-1	CASSLAPGSEAFF	TGTGCCAGCAGCTTAGCCCCGGGGTCTGAAGCTTTCTTT
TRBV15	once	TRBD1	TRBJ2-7	CATSRGVDREQYF	TGTGCCACCAGCAGAGGGGTGGACAGGGAGCAGTACTTC
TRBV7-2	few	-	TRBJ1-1	CASSLALALNTEAFF	TGTGCCAGCAGCTTAGCGCTGGCCCTGAACACTGAAGCTTTCTTT
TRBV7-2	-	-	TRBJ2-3	CASSARQSTDTQYF	TGTGCCAGCAGCGCCAGACAGAGCACAGATACGCAGTATTTT
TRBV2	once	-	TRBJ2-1	CASRSGHNEQFF	TGTGCCAGCAGATCAGGTCACAATGAGCAGTTCTTC
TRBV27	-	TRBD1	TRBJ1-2	CASSPLDRIGYGYTF	TGTGCCAGCAGTCCCTTGGACAGGATTGGGTATGGCTACACCTTC
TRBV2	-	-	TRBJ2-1	CASSYYPHGNEQFF	TGTGCCAGCAGCTACTACCCCCATGGGAATGAGCAGTTCTTC
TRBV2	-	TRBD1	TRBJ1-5	CASGGDSLPNQPQHF	TGTGCCAGCGGGGGGGACAGCCTTCCCAATCAGCCCCAGCATTTT
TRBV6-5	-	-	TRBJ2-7	CASTYSVLGGEQYF	TGTGCCAGCACTTATTCCGTTCTAGGGGGCGAGCAGTACTTC
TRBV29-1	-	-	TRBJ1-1	CSVGSRETEAFF	TGCAGCGTTGGTTCCAGGGAAACTGAAGCTTTCTTT
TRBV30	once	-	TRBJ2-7	CAWTSPGQRGGEQYF	TGTGCCTGGACCTCCCCGGGACAGCGCGGGGGGGAGCAGTACTTC
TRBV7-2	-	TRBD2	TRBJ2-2	CASSATSGDTGELFF	TGTGCCAGCAGCGCGACTAGCGGGGACACCGGGGAGCTGTTTTTT
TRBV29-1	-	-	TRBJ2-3	CSVEKTGSTQYF	TGCAGCGTTGAAAAAACAGGGTCTACGCAGTATTTT
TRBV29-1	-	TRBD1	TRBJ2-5	CSVSGTVQETQYF	TGCAGCGTTTCCGGGACAGTCCAAGAGACCCAGTACTTC
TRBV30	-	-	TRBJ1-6	CAWISGGSPLHF	TGTGCCTGGATCTCCGGCGGTTCACCCCTCCACTTT
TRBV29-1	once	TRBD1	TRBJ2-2	CSVGRVAGGNTGELFF	TGCAGCGTTGGAAGGGTGGCAGGGGGTAACACCGGGGAGCTGTTTTTT
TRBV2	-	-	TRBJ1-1	CASSLTGNTEAFF	TGTGCCAGCAGCCTAACAGGGAACACTGAAGCTTTCTTT
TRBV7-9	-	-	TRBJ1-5	CASSWGENQPQHF	TGTGCCAGCAGCTGGGGAGAAAATCAGCCCCAGCATTTT
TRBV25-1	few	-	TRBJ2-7	CASSSRGTKSYEQYF	TGTGCCAGCAGCTCCCGAGGAACAAAAAGCTACGAGCAGTACTTC
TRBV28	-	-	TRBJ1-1	CASSFGTEAFF	TGTGCCAGCAGTTTCGGCACTGAAGCTTTCTTT
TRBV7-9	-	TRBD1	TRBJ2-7	CASSLGQGDYEQYF	TGTGCCAGCAGCTTAGGACAGGGGGACTACGAGCAGTACTTC
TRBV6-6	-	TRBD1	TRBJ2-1	CASSSQDRNNEQFF	TGTGCCAGCAGTTCTCAGGACAGGAACAATGAGCAGTTCTTC
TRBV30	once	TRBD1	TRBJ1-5	CAWSGGQPEGNQPQHF	TGTGCCTGGAGTGGGGGACAGCCCGAAGGAAATCAGCCCCAGCATTTT
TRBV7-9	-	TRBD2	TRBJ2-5	CASSLALAETQYF	TGTGCCAGCAGCTTAGCACTAGCGGAGACCCAGTACTTC
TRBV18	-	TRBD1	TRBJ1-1	CASSSGTGGNTEAFF	TGTGCCAGCTCATCCGGGACAGGGGGGAACACTGAAGCTTTCTTT
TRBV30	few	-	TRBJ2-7	CAWNLGQYEQYF	TGTGCCTGGAACCTTGGACAATACGAGCAGTACTTC
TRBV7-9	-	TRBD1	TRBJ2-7	CASSLSDRDEQYF	TGTGCCAGCAGCTTATCGGACAGGGACGAGCAGTACTTC
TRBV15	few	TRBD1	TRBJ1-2	CATSREMTGSYTF	TGTGCCACCAGCAGAGAAATGACAGGGAGTTACACCTTC
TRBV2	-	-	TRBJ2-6	CASRKAEHSGANVLTF	TGTGCCAGCAGGAAGGCTGAACACTCTGGGGCCAACGTCCTGACTTTC
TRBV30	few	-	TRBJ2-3	CAWSVVDNTQYF	TGTGCCTGGAGTGTAGTGGATAATACGCAGTATTTT
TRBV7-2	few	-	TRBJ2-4	CASSLVAGAQENIQYF	TGTGCCAGCAGCTTAGTCGCGGGGGCGCAGGAAAACATTCAGTACTTC
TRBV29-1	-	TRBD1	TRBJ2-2	CSGRTGNTGELFF	TGCAGCGGGCGGACAGGCAACACCGGGGAGCTGTTTTTT
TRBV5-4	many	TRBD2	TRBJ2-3	CASSDGTTTDTQYF	TGTGCCAGCAGCGACGGGACTACCACAGATACGCAGTATTTT
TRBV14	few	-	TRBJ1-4	CASSRTSGESYNEKLFF	TGTGCCAGCAGCCGAACCTCAGGGGAGTCGTATAATGAAAAACTGTTTTTT